The source of this T cell receptor (beta chain) is a study of metastatic and nonmetastatic thyroid tumors (TCRdb year 2020). As for the study more broadly: Repertoires from peripheral blood and from tumor or nodule tissue samples of malignant and benign thyroid patients were compared. Study-level results and caveats: In both blood and tumor samples, TCR beta diversity was reported to be significantly higher in malignant tumors than in benign nodules.

Before undergoing thyroid surgery, none of the patients had been given any kind of treatment. Patient clinical samples collected from the early 2010s to the late 2010s were retrospectively analysed using T-cell receptor beta sequencing. This clone was counted ten times or more. The specificity of this receptor is unknown. Base qualities were left out, and no much larger clone turns up one base away. Its CDR3 holds 13 amino acids, cysteine through phenylalanine. Here the CDR3 DNA is all that survives: 39 bases in frame from base 1. V and J are trimmed by 9 bases and 4 bases, and the gene matches miss 8 bases of the junction. CDR1 and CDR2, per the germline V gene (reference sequence), are LNHNV and YYDKDF. Libraries were built with PCR. Sequencing used an Illumina HiSeq 4000. High-throughput sequencing was used to profile the CDR3 region of the TCR beta-chain in every patient. Processing in the source paper ran as follows. CDR3 differences across clinicopathological groups were used to build a classifier for discriminating distant-metastatic papillary thyroid cancer patients. The Shannon index was used to assess repertoire diversity, and the Morisita-Horn index was used to assess tumor-blood repertoire similarity. Starting from the raw public reads, TCRdb applied fastp trimming at Q25, assembled clones with MiXCR and retained in-frame beta chains. The V and J calls were not made by the authors but by TCRdb's processing. This sample is represented by around 15,000 clones; roughly a quarter of them were singletons. The ten largest account for approximately 8.4% of the sample.

Source material: tumor tissue. The TCR originated in a female donor with papillary thyroid cancer or a benign thyroid nodule (not recorded which). Some clones in this sample may be carry-over from other donors' samples. The chain is encoded by TRBV15 joined to TRBJ1-2, and 7 junction bases match TRBD1. CDR3 loop: CATGQPEIYGYTF. The bases read TGTGCCACGGGACAGCCAGAAATCTATGGCTACACCTTC. Extended through the reference TRBV15 and TRBJ1-2 proteins, this CDR3 yields the full variable domain: DAMVIQNPRYQVTQFGKPVTLSCSQTLNHNVMYWYQQKSSQAPKLLFHYYDKDFNNEADTPDNFQSRRPNTSFCFLDIRSPGLGDTAMYLCATGQPEIYGYTFGSGTRLTVV.